The 16 T cell receptor beta chains in this list originate from one sample, sequenced in a study of OX40 agonist ivuxolimab in advanced cancers. Clones were sequenced by immunoSEQ multiplex PCR, and TCRdb holds only the in-frame ones, with some missing. The table includes about 15,000 clones, roughly 82% detected once. Sequencing used CD4+ or CD8+ T cells sorted from blood, obtained in a trial of the OX40 agonist ivuxolimab. Source of these receptors: an adult with an advanced solid tumor such as melanoma, head and neck, liver or kidney cancer.

The V and J genes are TRBV11-2 and TRBJ2-7; 10 bases match TRBD1. CDR1 and CDR2 (germline): SGHAT, FQNNGV. Trimming took 4 bases from V and 3 from J; bases not matched to a gene: 0. CDR3 length equals 13 residues. This CDR3 reads CASSWTGGYEQYF. CDR3 nucleotide sequence: TGTGCCAGCAGCTGGACAGGGGGCTACGAGCAGTACTTC.

The V gene is TRBV7-8, the J gene TRBJ2-7; D perhaps matches TRBD2 (5 bases). The length of the CDR3 is 14 residues. Between the trimmed V and J ends, which lost 6 bases and 2 bases, there was a span of 14 bases. The V gene's germline CDR1 is SGHVS and CDR2 FQNEAQ. CDR3 DNA sequence: TGTGCCAGCAGTGATACAGCCGGGGCCTACGAGCAGTACTTC. As protein: CASSDTAGAYEQYF.

This clone was recorded a few times. V is TRBV4-3 and J is TRBJ2-1, with D possibly being TRBD1 (5 bases). The length of the CDR3 is 14 residues. Trimming left V 1 base short and J 6 bases short, with 10 bases between. Germline CDR1 reads LGHNA; CDR2 reads YSLEER. CDR3 sequence reads: CASSQGVRGNEQFF. The CDR3 DNA reads as TGCGCCAGCAGCCAAGGTGTAAGGGGCAATGAGCAGTTCTTC.

This sequence joins TRBV2 and TRBJ2-2; D uncertain. CDR1 SNHLY and CDR2 FYNNEI come from the germline V gene. The CDR3 totals 11 residues. Trimming pared 7 bases from V and 4 bases from J, leaving 4 bases between. Written as DNA, the CDR3 is TGTGCCAGCACGCCCACCGGGGAGCTGTTTTTT. It yields the protein CASTPTGELFF.

The gene calls are TRBV7-8 and TRBJ1-4, with TRBD1 matching 8 bases. With 5 bases clipped from V and 8 bases from J, the junction kept 10 bases outside the gene matches. Germline CDR1 is SGHVS and CDR2 is FQNEAQ. The length of the CDR3 is 15 residues. The CDR3 region is CASSPGQGEREKLFF. The CDR3 DNA reads TGTGCCAGCAGCCCTGGACAGGGTGAGCGCGAAAAACTGTTTTTT.

Judged by abundance, this clone is medium-sized. Other DNA sequences from this sample encode an identical CDR3 as well. J is TRBJ2-1 and V is TRBV4-2; 10 bases align to TRBD2. The germline V gene has CDR1 LGHNA and CDR2 YNFKEQ. CDR3 size: 15 residues. The V gene end was trimmed by 0 bases and the J gene end by 8 bases; junction bases not matched to a gene: 4. CDR3 protein: CASSQEAGGPDEQFF. The DNA for the CDR3 is TGTGCCAGCAGCCAAGAAGCGGGGGGGCCGGATGAGCAGTTCTTC.

The rearrangement uses TRBV10-1 and TRBJ2-1; unclear D gene. Germline CDR1 WNHNN, CDR2 SYGVQD (reference sequence). CDR3 length equals 13 residues. V was clipped by 1 base and J by 6 bases, with 7 bases between them. CDR3 bases: TGCGCCAGCAGTGAGTTTTATGGCAATGAGCAGTTCTTC. Encoded protein: CASSEFYGNEQFF.

This clone has more than one count but fewer than ten. The chain couples TRBV11-2 to TRBJ1-1; possible D gene TRBD1, 5 bases. Trimming took 10 bases from V and 4 from J, leaving 16 bases between them. Germline values: CDR1 SGHAT, CDR2 FQNNGV. The CDR3 sequence is 13 residues long. CDR3 sequence reads: CATSRGVGTEAFF. DNA for the CDR3: TGTGCCACCTCGAGAGGGGTTGGCACTGAAGCTTTCTTT.

The genes are TRBV19 and TRBJ1-2; D remains unclear. Germline V gives CDR1 LNHDA, CDR2 SQIVND (reference sequence). The CDR3 covers 13 residues. Trimming removed 6 bases from V and 1 base from J, with 9 bases in between. The CDR3 loop is CASSLDVNYGYTF. CDR3 nucleotides: TGTGCCAGTAGCCTTGACGTTAACTATGGCTACACCTTC.

The chain recombines TRBV27 with TRBJ2-1; D unresolved. CDR3 size: 16 residues. Trimming stripped 5 bases from V and 2 bases from J, with 16 bases between. CDR1 and CDR2 from the germline V gene are MNHEY and SMNVEV (reference sequence). CDR3 in DNA: TGTGCCAGCAGTCCCTGGTTACGGACCGCCTACAATGAGCAGTTCTTC. It is translated as CASSPWLRTAYNEQFF.

V and J are TRBV19 and TRBJ2-2; D not certain. The CDR3 extends over 12 amino acids. Germline V gives CDR1 LNHDA, CDR2 SQIVND (reference sequence). V shed 3 bases and J shed 4 bases, with 3 bases lying between them. CDR3 sequence reads: CASSIGTGELFF. The DNA of the CDR3 is TGTGCCAGTAGTATTGGCACCGGGGAGCTGTTTTTT.

The rearrangement joins TRBV9 to TRBJ2-1, with D possibly being TRBD2 (7 bases). CDR3 length: 16 amino acids. With 5 bases removed from V and 9 bases from J, the gap between germline ends came to 24 bases. The V gene's germline CDR1 is SGDLS and CDR2 YYNGEE. CDR3 protein: CASSPQGGEGFPEQFF. CDR3 in DNA: TGTGCCAGCAGTCCCCAAGGGGGGGAAGGGTTTCCTGAGCAGTTCTTC.

The rearrangement uses TRBV5-1 and TRBJ1-6, with no clear D. The CDR3 has 14 residues. Germline V gene data show CDR1 as SGHRS and CDR2 as YFSETQ. V was clipped by 5 bases and J by 9 bases, with 15 bases between them. The CDR3 DNA follows: TGCGCCAGCAGTGGTCCTCCGTTCGGTTCACCCCTCCACTTT. Protein: CASSGPPFGSPLHF.

The chain carries TRBV16 and TRBJ1-2, with D unclear. Between the trimmed V and J ends, which lost 4 bases and 8 bases, there was a span of 14 bases. Germline CDR1 reads KGHSY; CDR2 reads FQNENV. The CDR3 loop spans 13 amino acids. In DNA form, the CDR3 reads TGTGCCAGCAGCCCTCCCAACACCCCCGGCTACACCTTC. Translating gives CASSPPNTPGYTF. The complete variable domain, with remaining parts taken from reference TRBV16 and TRBJ1-2, reads GEEVAQTPKHLVRGEGQKAKLYCAPIKGHSYVFWYQQVLKNEFKFLISFQNENVFDETGMPKERFSAKCLPNSPCSLEIQATKLEDSAVYFCASSPPNTPGYTFGSGTRLTVV.

The V call is TRBV28, the J call TRBJ2-7, with a weak D call TRBD1 (6 bases). This CDR3 has 14 amino acids. V lost 5 bases to trimming and J lost 2 bases, with 13 bases between them. The germline CDR1 and CDR2 sequences are MDHEN and SYDVKM. CDR3 sequence reads: CASSILTGTYEQYF. DNA for the CDR3: TGTGCCAGCAGTATTCTGACAGGTACCTACGAGCAGTACTTC.

This CDR3 reads CASSPTPGQGNDEQYF. In DNA, the CDR3 is TGTGCCAGCAGCCCGACTCCGGGACAGGGGAACGACGAGCAGTACTTC. The rearrangement joins TRBV7-6 to TRBJ2-7; 10 bases line up with TRBD1. CDR1 SGHVS and CDR2 FNYEAQ come from the germline V gene. The ends lost 5 bases at V and 5 bases at J; junction bases unmatched: 12. The length of the CDR3 is 16 residues.